Given below is one T cell receptor beta chain in context. Libraries were prepared by immunoSEQ multiplex PCR; TCRdb keeps only in-frame clonotypes and omits some of them. In the table there are some 330,000 clones, 92% of which are singletons. The CDR3 sequence is 13 residues long. Germline assignment: CDR1 KGHSH and CDR2 LQKENI. Deletions cut 6 bases from V and 5 bases from J, with 13 bases between. These data originate in a study of blood T cell repertoires in COVID-19. This TCR derives from a young woman who had recovered from COVID-19. The chain uses TRBV18 and TRBJ1-1, with D perhaps matching TRBD1 (5 bases). Sequencing was done on a sample of PBMCs or T cells enriched from blood (not recorded which). The CDR3 sequence: CASSVERGTEAFF. The CDR3 DNA reads TGTGCCAGCTCGGTGGAAAGGGGAACTGAAGCTTTCTTT.